Following are 6 T cell receptor beta chains from one sample sequenced in a study of CD8 T cells in Susac syndrome. An input of about 0.45 to 1 ug of RNA was subjected to reverse transcription using random hexamers. TCRdb used MiXCR to reprocess the immunoSEQ multiplex PCR reads, holding one entry per CDR3 protein. This table holds about 130,000 distinct CDR3 sequences, about 90% found once. The sequencing sample was made of CD8+ T cells from PBMCs. The receptors were gathered from a human donor with multiple sclerosis.

The chain is built from TRBV7-9 and TRBJ1-2, with TRBD1 identical over 7 bases. V shed 5 bases, J shed 7 bases, and the junction held 13 bases outside the gene matches. The CDR3 consists of 15 residues. Germline CDR1 is SEHNR and CDR2 is FQNEAQ (reference sequence). DNA for the CDR3: TGTGCCAGCAGCCTCTCAACGCAGACAGGGATTGGCTACACCTTC. Translating gives CASSLSTQTGIGYTF.

The chain uses TRBV30 and TRBJ1-5; D ambiguous. The CDR3 runs to 14 residues. The ends were cut back, 3 bases at V and 0 bases at J, with 9 bases in the middle. Germline V gives CDR1 GTSNPN, CDR2 SVGIG (reference sequence). CDR3 sequence: CAWSAGYSNQPQHF. The CDR3, as DNA: TGTGCCTGGAGCGCAGGTTATAGCAATCAGCCCCAGCATTTT. Full variable domain (missing parts from reference TRBV30 and TRBJ1-5): SQTIHQWPATLVQPVGSPLSLECTVEGTSNPNLYWYRQAAGRGLQLLFYSVGIGQISSEVPQNLSASRPQDRQFILSSKKLLLSDSGFYLCAWSAGYSNQPQHFGDGTRLSIL.

The chain couples TRBV19 to TRBJ2-5; 12 bases map to TRBD1. CDR1 LNHDA and CDR2 SQIVND come from the germline V gene (reference sequence). CDR3 length equals 14 residues. V was pared by 8 bases and J by 4 bases, with 5 bases of the junction left unmatched. The CDR3 reads CASRDRGLRETQYF. CDR3 DNA sequence: TGTGCCAGTCGGGACAGGGGGCTCCGAGAGACCCAGTACTTC.

The rearrangement links TRBV27 to TRBJ2-7, with TRBD2 matching over 8 bases. The J segment lost 6 bases and the V segment lost 7 bases, leaving 8 bases of the junction unmatched. The CDR3 contains 13 residues. From germline, CDR1 is MNHEY and CDR2 SMNVEV (reference sequence). CDR3: CASKLAVEAEQYF. The CDR3 DNA reads TGTGCCAGCAAACTAGCGGTCGAGGCCGAGCAGTACTTC.

This chain connects TRBV19 to TRBJ2-6; tentatively, D is TRBD1 (5 bases). The CDR3 is 15 amino acids. V dropped 10 bases and J dropped 0 bases, with 13 bases sitting between them. Looked up from germline, CDR1 is LNHDA and CDR2 is SQIVND (reference sequence). The CDR3 DNA is TGTGCCACCACAGGAACCATCTCTGGGGCCAACGTCCTGACTTTC. This gives the protein CATTGTISGANVLTF.

The J gene is TRBJ2-3, the V gene TRBV27, with TRBD2 identical over 11 bases. With 2 bases clipped from V and 2 bases from J, the junction kept 6 bases outside the gene matches. Germline assignment: CDR1 MNHEY and CDR2 SMNVEV (reference sequence). The CDR3 totals 17 residues. CDR3 coding DNA: TGTGCCAGCAGTTTAGGGGTACTAGCGGGGGTCACAGATACGCAGTATTTT. This gives the protein CASSLGVLAGVTDTQYF.